This T cell receptor beta chain is from a study of blood T cell repertoires in COVID-19. Study overall: Spain, Italy and the United States supplied samples that represented acute and convalescent COVID-19. In each case, the material was cDNA or gDNA derived from T cells, B-cell-depleted T cells, or PBMCs.

Original handling: Estimation of nucleated cell counts was performed using reference gene primer amplification. Clones were read by immunoSEQ multiplex PCR, and TCRdb kept only the in-frame ones, dropping some. Clonal size and the V and J genes are those of that table, whereas D and trimming came from the DNA. The sample records roughly 240,000 clones, 70% to 90% being singletons. Germline assignment: CDR1 SGDLS and CDR2 YYNGEE. The CDR3 spans 15 residues. The V and J ends lost 6 bases and 5 bases, in that order; junction bases with no gene match: 13. The chain carries TRBV9 and TRBJ2-5; 7 bases fit TRBD1. The sequenced sample was peripheral blood. This TCR derives from a woman aged 25 to 39 who had recovered from COVID-19. The CDR3 coding sequence is TGTGCCAGCAACCCGACAGGGTCCCGGCGGGAGACCCAGTACTTC. This gives the protein CASNPTGSRRETQYF.